The 9 T cell receptor beta chains below all came from one sample that was sequenced in a study of blood T cell repertoires in COVID-19. Clones were sequenced by immunoSEQ multiplex PCR, and TCRdb holds only the in-frame ones, with some missing. The profile shows more than 200,000 clones, over 80% of them singletons. Specimen: peripheral blood. These receptors were collected from a man aged 40-49 years with acute or convalescent COVID-19.

J is TRBJ1-6 and V is TRBV30; 8 bases agree with TRBD1. Germline V lookup: CDR1 GTSNPN, CDR2 SVGIG (reference sequence). CDR3 length: 15 amino acids. V lost 6 bases to trimming and J lost 6 bases; unmatched junction nucleotides: 10. The CDR3 sequence: CACNLGQGLNSPLHF. The CDR3 nucleotides read TGTGCCTGCAACCTAGGACAGGGTCTTAATTCACCCCTCCACTTT.

The rearrangement joins TRBV6-4 to TRBJ1-1; D is unclear. CDR1 is MRHNA and CDR2 is SNTAGT in the germline V gene. There are 12 residues in the CDR3. V lost 4 bases, J lost 6 bases, and 9 bases lay in between. CDR3 residues: CASSASTPEAFF. The CDR3 coding sequence is TGTGCCAGCAGTGCCTCGACACCTGAAGCTTTCTTT.

V gene TRBV25-1 combines with J gene TRBJ1-4; D ambiguous. CDR1 and CDR2 (germline): MGHDK, SYGVNS. CDR3 length: 14 residues. V was cut by 2 bases and J by 8 bases, with 12 bases left in between. This CDR3 reads CASSELRDEEKLFF. As DNA, the CDR3 is TGTGCCAGCAGTGAACTCCGGGATGAGGAAAAACTGTTTTTT.

The V gene is TRBV18, the J gene TRBJ2-7; 10 bases map to TRBD1. The CDR3 totals 17 residues. The V gene's germline CDR1 is KGHSH and CDR2 LQKENI. Germline trimming cut 3 bases from V and 0 bases from J; bases unmatched to any gene: 8. The CDR3: CASSPPGQGTFSYEQYF. The CDR3 DNA reads TGTGCCAGCTCACCCCCGGGACAGGGGACCTTCTCCTACGAGCAGTACTTC. Using reference TRBV18 and TRBJ2-7 for the parts outside the CDR3, the full variable domain is NAGVMQNPRHLVRRRGQEARLRCSPMKGHSHVYWYRQLPEEGLKFMVYLQKENIIDESGMPKERFSAEFPKEGPSILRIQQVVRGDSAAYFCASSPPGQGTFSYEQYFGPGTRLTVT.

The chain carries TRBV27 and TRBJ1-1; D remains ambiguous. The length of the CDR3 is 14 residues. V was shortened by 5 bases and J by 4 bases, with 14 bases between the two germline ends. CDR1 MNHEY and CDR2 SMNVEV come from the germline V gene (reference sequence). The CDR3 DNA is TGTGCCAGCAGTCCCTGGTCCGAGGGCACTGAAGCTTTCTTT. Translating gives CASSPWSEGTEAFF.

This chain links TRBV7-9 with TRBJ2-1; D ambiguous. CDR1 is SEHNR and CDR2 is FQNEAQ in the germline V gene (reference sequence). V lost 6 bases to trimming and J lost 5 bases, with 11 bases between them. There are 13 residues in the CDR3. For the CDR3, the DNA is TGTGCCAGCAGGCCCAATGGCCACAATGAGCAGTTCTTC. Protein product: CASRPNGHNEQFF.

V and J are TRBV18 and TRBJ1-5; D ambiguous. The CDR3 runs 15 residues. With 2 bases removed from V and 7 bases from J, the gap between germline ends came to 15 bases. Germline V gene data show CDR1 as KGHSH and CDR2 as LQKENI. The CDR3 coding sequence is TGTGCCAGCTCACCAACCGGGGAGCAGGCCCAGCCCCAGCATTTT. This sequence encodes CASSPTGEQAQPQHF.

The rearrangement joins TRBV7-2 to TRBJ2-1; TRBD2 aligns across 8 bases. V lost 7 bases, J lost 10 bases, and 18 bases stayed unmatched. CDR3 length: 16 amino acids. Germline CDR1 is SGHTA and CDR2 is FQGNSA. The CDR3 sequence: CASTLQPGGRLGEQFF. DNA of the CDR3: TGTGCCAGCACCCTCCAACCGGGCGGGAGGTTAGGGGAGCAGTTCTTC.

The rearrangement joins TRBV7-2 to TRBJ2-3; D is perhaps TRBD2 (5 bases). V was shortened by 3 bases and J by 4 bases, with 11 bases between the two germline ends. This CDR3 is 14 amino acids long. Per germline, CDR1 SGHTA and CDR2 FQGNSA. The CDR3 DNA sequence: TGTGCCAGCAGCTTCGCACTAGGATCAGATACGCAGTATTTT. Translation gives CASSFALGSDTQYF.